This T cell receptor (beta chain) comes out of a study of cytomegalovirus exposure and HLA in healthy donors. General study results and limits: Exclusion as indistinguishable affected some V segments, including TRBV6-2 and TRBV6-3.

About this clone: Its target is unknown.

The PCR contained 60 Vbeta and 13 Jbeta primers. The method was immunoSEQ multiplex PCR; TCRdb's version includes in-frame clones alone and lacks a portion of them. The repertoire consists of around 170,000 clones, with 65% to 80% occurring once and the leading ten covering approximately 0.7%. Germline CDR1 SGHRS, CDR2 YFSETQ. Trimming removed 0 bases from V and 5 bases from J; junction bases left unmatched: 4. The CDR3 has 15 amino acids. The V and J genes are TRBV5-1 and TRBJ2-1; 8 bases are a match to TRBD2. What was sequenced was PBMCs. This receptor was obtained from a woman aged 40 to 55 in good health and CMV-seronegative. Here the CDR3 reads CASSLVSGTHNEQFF. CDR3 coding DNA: TGCGCCAGCAGCTTGGTTAGCGGGACGCACAATGAGCAGTTCTTC.